A selection of T cell receptor beta chains follows, all from one sample in a study of shared clonotypes between healthy human individuals. Clones were sequenced by immunoSEQ multiplex PCR, and TCRdb holds only the in-frame ones, with some missing. The table lists fewer than 600,000 clones, more than 65% of them singletons. What was sequenced was PBMCs. The receptors originated from a woman aged 40 to 55 in good health. Some clones in this sample may be carry-over from other donors' samples. CDR3s include the opening cysteine and the closing phenylalanine or tryptophan. The order of the fields is V gene, J gene, D gene, clone size, CDR3 DNA, CDR3 protein. The D gene is left open where the match is weak. The listing skips clone size in some rows; elsewhere it reads once, few, many or a size class.

V gene: TRBV30
J gene: TRBJ2-7
D gene: .
clone size: .
CDR3 DNA: TGTGCCTGGAGTGTGGGAGGAACTAACGAGCAGTACTTC
CDR3 protein: CAWSVGGTNEQYF

V gene: TRBV6-5
J gene: TRBJ2-7
D gene: .
clone size: .
CDR3 DNA: TGTGCCAGCAAGTTGGGGCAGGTGGGGTACGAGCAGTACTTC
CDR3 protein: CASKLGQVGYEQYF

V gene: TRBV7-8
J gene: TRBJ2-7
D gene: .
clone size: once
CDR3 DNA: TGTGCCAGCAGCCTGGGACCCACAAGGGACGAGCAGTACTTC
CDR3 protein: CASSLGPTRDEQYF

V gene: TRBV28
J gene: TRBJ2-3
D gene: .
clone size: .
CDR3 DNA: TGTGCCAGCACCCTCGCGGGGGCAACTAGCGATGAAGATACGCAGTATTTT
CDR3 protein: CASTLAGATSDEDTQYF

V gene: TRBV7-2
J gene: TRBJ2-5
D gene: TRBD2
clone size: .
CDR3 DNA: TGTGCCAGCAGCTTCACGGTCTCGGGCACCGGGAGGGGCGAGACCCAGTACTTC
CDR3 protein: CASSFTVSGTGRGETQYF

V gene: TRBV7-3
J gene: TRBJ2-5
D gene: .
clone size: few
CDR3 DNA: TGTGCCAGCAGCAGAGGGGTCCATGCCCAAGAGACCCAGTACTTC
CDR3 protein: CASSRGVHAQETQYF

V gene: TRBV7-9
J gene: TRBJ2-2
D gene: .
clone size: .
CDR3 DNA: TGTGCCAGCAGCTTAGCGGTAGGGGCCGGGGAGCTGTTTTTT
CDR3 protein: CASSLAVGAGELFF

V gene: TRBV28
J gene: TRBJ2-7
D gene: .
clone size: .
CDR3 DNA: TGTGCCAGCAGTTCCCCAACCGGCGAGCAGTACTTC
CDR3 protein: CASSSPTGEQYF

V gene: TRBV5-1
J gene: TRBJ2-7
D gene: .
clone size: .
CDR3 DNA: TGCGCCAGCAGCCCCCGGGACGACGCCTACGAGCAGTACTTC
CDR3 protein: CASSPRDDAYEQYF

V gene: TRBV21-1
J gene: TRBJ2-5
D gene: .
clone size: .
CDR3 DNA: TGTGCCAGCAGCAAAACCTGGACCCGGCATAGGGAAGAGACCCAGTACTTC
CDR3 protein: CASSKTWTRHREETQYF

V gene: TRBV19
J gene: TRBJ2-1
D gene: TRBD1
clone size: .
CDR3 DNA: TGTGCCAGTAGTATAGGGACAGGGAGGCACAATGAGCAGTTCTTC
CDR3 protein: CASSIGTGRHNEQFF

V gene: TRBV7-2
J gene: TRBJ2-2
D gene: .
clone size: .
CDR3 DNA: TGTGCCAGCAGCTTAGCGGGAGCCGGGGAGCTGTTTTTT
CDR3 protein: CASSLAGAGELFF

V gene: TRBV29-1
J gene: TRBJ1-4
D gene: TRBD1
clone size: .
CDR3 DNA: TGCAGCGTGAACCTGGGACAGGGGGATGAAAAACTGTTTTTT
CDR3 protein: CSVNLGQGDEKLFF

V gene: TRBV7-9
J gene: TRBJ1-4
D gene: .
clone size: .
CDR3 DNA: TGTGCCAGCAGCTTTCGGACGAATGAAAAACTGTTTTTT
CDR3 protein: CASSFRTNEKLFF

V gene: TRBV7-2
J gene: TRBJ1-3
D gene: .
clone size: .
CDR3 DNA: TGTGCCAGCAGAAGTCCAGCCTCTGGAAACACCATATATTTT
CDR3 protein: CASRSPASGNTIYF

V gene: TRBV10-3
J gene: TRBJ2-2
D gene: .
clone size: .
CDR3 DNA: TGTGCCGCCCAGGACCACCCTACTACCGGGGAGCTGTTTTTT
CDR3 protein: CAAQDHPTTGELFF